These 10 T cell receptor beta chains were all obtained from the same sample, sequenced in a study of blood T cell repertoires in COVID-19. Profiled with immunoSEQ multiplex PCR; TCRdb holds only in-frame clones, not every one. This table holds 250,000 to 350,000 clones, 70% to 85% found once. Sequencing was carried out using peripheral blood. These receptors all stem from a human donor with COVID-19, enrolled during active disease. The donor label of this sample is uncertain.

The chain carries TRBV7-2 and TRBJ2-7; 7 bases match TRBD2. J gave up 4 bases and V 4 bases, and 7 bases lay outside the gene matches. The CDR3 consists of 14 residues. Germline V gene sequence: CDR1 SGHTA, CDR2 FQGNSA. This CDR3 reads CASSSPGGAYEQYF. In nucleotides, the CDR3 is TGTGCCAGCAGCTCCCCGGGGGGTGCGTACGAGCAGTACTTC.

The sample holds a few counts of this clone. This chain uses TRBV28 with TRBJ2-7; 8 bases fit TRBD2. Germline V CDR1 and CDR2: MDHEN, SYDVKM. CDR3 length: 14 amino acids. V trimming: 7 bases; J trimming: 5 bases; junction bases outside the gene matches: 10. DNA for the CDR3: TGTGCCAGCACCCGGGCGGGGGGCGCCGACGAGCAGTACTTC. Amino acids: CASTRAGGADEQYF.

With regard to this clone: Other DNA sequences of this sample code for an identical CDR3. The V call is TRBV28, the J call TRBJ1-2; D gene unclear. Per the germline V gene, CDR1 is MDHEN and CDR2 is SYDVKM. There are 12 residues in the CDR3. With 5 bases removed from V and 2 bases from J, the gap between germline ends came to 6 bases. Here the CDR3 reads CASSRQNYGYTF. CDR3 DNA sequence: TGTGCCAGCAGTCGTCAGAACTATGGCTACACCTTC.

This clone has just a few counts. The chain is built from TRBV5-1 and TRBJ1-3; tentative D call: TRBD1 (6 bases). CDR1 and CDR2 (germline): SGHRS, YFSETQ. V shed 4 bases and J shed 5 bases, with 16 bases lying between them. The CDR3 spans 15 residues. The DNA for the CDR3 is TGCGCCAGCAGCAAAGACAGGAGTATCCGAAACACCATATATTTT. This sequence encodes CASSKDRSIRNTIYF.

There are many counts of this clone. Distinct nucleotide sequences in the sample also encode this CDR3. The V and J genes are TRBV29-1 and TRBJ2-1; no firm D call. The CDR3 loop spans 14 amino acids. CDR1 is SQVTM, CDR2 ANQGSEA, per germline. V was clipped by 4 bases and J by 0 bases, with 10 bases between them. The CDR3 loop is CSVAGSSSYNEQFF. The CDR3 DNA is TGCAGCGTTGCAGGCAGTAGCTCCTACAATGAGCAGTTCTTC.

The rearrangement uses TRBV29-1 and TRBJ2-3, with 9 bases fitting TRBD2. This CDR3 has 17 residues. V shed 3 bases, J shed 4 bases, and the junction held 14 bases outside the gene matches. CDR1 is SQVTM and CDR2 is ANQGSEA in the germline V gene. The CDR3 spells CSVEDRREGLRADTQYF. The CDR3 DNA is TGCAGCGTTGAGGATAGGCGGGAGGGCCTCCGGGCAGATACGCAGTATTTT.

This clone was found a few times. The V gene is TRBV29-1, the J gene TRBJ1-1; TRBD1 aligns across 8 bases. J gave up 1 base and V 5 bases, and 6 bases lay outside the gene matches. Germline V gene data show CDR1 as SQVTM and CDR2 as ANQGSEA. CDR3 length equals 14 residues. CDR3 in amino acids: CSVRVDRANTEAFF. The CDR3 nucleotides are TGCAGCGTTCGGGTGGACAGGGCGAACACTGAAGCTTTCTTT.

This chain links TRBV10-3 with TRBJ1-6; possible D gene TRBD1, 5 bases. CDR3 length equals 13 residues. CDR1 and CDR2 from the germline V gene are ENHRY and SYGVKD. V lost 5 bases and J 5 bases, leaving 7 bases between the germline ends. The CDR3 sequence is CAISIGDNSPLHF. The DNA for the CDR3 is TGTGCCATCAGTATAGGGGATAATTCACCCCTCCACTTT.

The CDR3 DNA follows: TGTGCCAGCCATGACAGGGAAGACCAAGAGACCCAGTACTTC. Its protein product is CASHDREDQETQYF. This chain connects TRBV6-6 to TRBJ2-5, with TRBD1 matching 7 bases. With V trimmed by 8 bases and J by 0 bases, 6 bases remained unmatched. Germline V gene lookup returns CDR1 MNHNY and CDR2 SVGAGI (reference sequence). The CDR3 runs to 14 residues.

This clone has a single count. V gene TRBV19 combines with J gene TRBJ1-5, with 8 bases lining up with TRBD1. V trimming: 3 bases; J trimming: 6 bases; junction bases outside the gene matches: 4. This CDR3 is 14 amino acids long. CDR1 and CDR2 (germline): LNHDA, SQIVND (reference sequence). CDR3 protein: CASSIRGHGQPQHF. CDR3 coding DNA: TGTGCCAGTAGTATCAGGGGGCACGGTCAGCCCCAGCATTTT.